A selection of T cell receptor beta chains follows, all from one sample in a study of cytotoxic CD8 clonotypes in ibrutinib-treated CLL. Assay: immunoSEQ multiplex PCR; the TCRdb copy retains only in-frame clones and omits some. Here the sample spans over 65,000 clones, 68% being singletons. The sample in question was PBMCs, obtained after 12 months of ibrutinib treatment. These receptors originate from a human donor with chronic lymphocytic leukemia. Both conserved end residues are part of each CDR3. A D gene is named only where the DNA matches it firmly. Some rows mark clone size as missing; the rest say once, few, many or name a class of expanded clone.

cdr3_nt: TGTGCCAGCAGCTCCACGGGAGGAGAGACCCAGTACTTC
cdr3_aa: CASSSTGGETQYF
j_call: TRBJ2-5
d_call: TRBD2
clone_size: few
v_call: TRBV7-9

cdr3_nt: TGTGCCAGCAGTTACCTTCTAGCGGGGGTGAACGAGCAGTACTTC
cdr3_aa: CASSYLLAGVNEQYF
j_call: TRBJ2-7
d_call: TRBD2
clone_size: NA
v_call: TRBV6-5

cdr3_nt: TGTGCCAGCAGCTTAGTGGGTCAGGCGGAGACCCAGTACTTC
cdr3_aa: CASSLVGQAETQYF
j_call: TRBJ2-5
d_call: NA
clone_size: NA
v_call: TRBV7-9

cdr3_nt: TGTGCCAGCACCCAACGGTCGACTAGCAGTGAGACCCAGTACTTC
cdr3_aa: CASTQRSTSSETQYF
j_call: TRBJ2-5
d_call: TRBD2
clone_size: NA
v_call: TRBV9

cdr3_nt: TGTGCCAGCAGCTCATGGACCGGGGAGCTGTTTTTT
cdr3_aa: CASSSWTGELFF
j_call: TRBJ2-2
d_call: NA
clone_size: once
v_call: TRBV11-1

cdr3_nt: TGCGCCAGCAACCTACGACGGGGGATCTCGGCCGGGGAGCTGTTTTTT
cdr3_aa: CASNLRRGISAGELFF
j_call: TRBJ2-2
d_call: NA
clone_size: NA
v_call: TRBV23-1

cdr3_nt: TGTGCCAGCGGGGGGGATAGCAATCAGCCCCAGCATTTT
cdr3_aa: CASGGDSNQPQHF
j_call: TRBJ1-5
d_call: NA
clone_size: NA
v_call: TRBV28

cdr3_nt: TGTGCCAGCAGTTTAGGGAGGGCAGGGAGGAACTGGGCCACTGAAGCTTTCTTT
cdr3_aa: CASSLGRAGRNWATEAFF
j_call: TRBJ1-1
d_call: NA
clone_size: NA
v_call: TRBV27

cdr3_nt: TGTGCCAGCAGCTTAGACAGGGCCTCTTTGGGTGTCGGCGGCTACACCTTC
cdr3_aa: CASSLDRASLGVGGYTF
j_call: TRBJ1-2
d_call: NA
clone_size: NA
v_call: TRBV7-2

cdr3_nt: TGTGCCAGCAAGGACTATAGAGAGACCCAGTACTTC
cdr3_aa: CASKDYRETQYF
j_call: TRBJ2-5
d_call: NA
clone_size: NA
v_call: TRBV7-2

cdr3_nt: TGTGCCAGCACCCAGACAGGGCCGCACACTGAAGCTTTCTTT
cdr3_aa: CASTQTGPHTEAFF
j_call: TRBJ1-1
d_call: TRBD1
clone_size: NA
v_call: TRBV6-5

cdr3_nt: TGTGCCAGCAGCTTACCGAAAATAAACCCTCGGGACAGGGTGGACTACGAGCAGTACTTC
cdr3_aa: CASSLPKINPRDRVDYEQYF
j_call: TRBJ2-7
d_call: NA
clone_size: once
v_call: TRBV12-1

cdr3_nt: TGTGCCAGTACTACGGACGGATGGGGTGGTTCACCCCTCCACTTT
cdr3_aa: CASTTDGWGGSPLHF
j_call: TRBJ1-6
d_call: NA
clone_size: few
v_call: TRBV19

cdr3_nt: TGTGCCAGCCCCGGGACACTCTTGGGAGGCTACACCTTC
cdr3_aa: CASPGTLLGGYTF
j_call: TRBJ1-2
d_call: NA
clone_size: few
v_call: TRBV2

cdr3_nt: TGTGCCAGCAGCTTAGGGAGTCGGCCGGAAGAGACCCAGTACTTC
cdr3_aa: CASSLGSRPEETQYF
j_call: TRBJ2-5
d_call: NA
clone_size: NA
v_call: TRBV11-3

cdr3_nt: TGTGCCAGCAGTTTATCACAAACAGGGGGCCTTTCTGGGGCCAACGTCCTGACTTTC
cdr3_aa: CASSLSQTGGLSGANVLTF
j_call: TRBJ2-6
d_call: TRBD1
clone_size: NA
v_call: TRBV27

cdr3_nt: TGTGCCAGCTCCCGCTCAGGGCTCGTTGTAGCCTACGAGCAGTACTTC
cdr3_aa: CASSRSGLVVAYEQYF
j_call: TRBJ2-7
d_call: NA
clone_size: NA
v_call: TRBV18

cdr3_nt: TGTGCCACCAGCACTCGGGACAGGAATAACTATGGCTACACCTTC
cdr3_aa: CATSTRDRNNYGYTF
j_call: TRBJ1-2
d_call: TRBD1
clone_size: NA
v_call: TRBV15

cdr3_nt: TGTGCCAGCAGGCCGGGGACAGGGGCCAACGAGCAGTACTTC
cdr3_aa: CASRPGTGANEQYF
j_call: TRBJ2-7
d_call: TRBD1
clone_size: NA
v_call: TRBV2

cdr3_nt: TGTGCCAGCAGCGGACAAGGGGGAATTCAAGAGACCCAGTACTTC
cdr3_aa: CASSGQGGIQETQYF
j_call: TRBJ2-5
d_call: NA
clone_size: NA
v_call: TRBV6-6

cdr3_nt: TGTGCCTGGAGTGGGGACTTGGGCATTCAGTACTTC
cdr3_aa: CAWSGDLGIQYF
j_call: TRBJ2-4
d_call: NA
clone_size: NA
v_call: TRBV30

cdr3_nt: TGTGCCAGCAGCACTCGCGGGACCATTCAGTACTTC
cdr3_aa: CASSTRGTIQYF
j_call: TRBJ2-4
d_call: NA
clone_size: NA
v_call: TRBV7-9

cdr3_nt: TGTGCCAGCAGCCCACGAGCGGGGGGGCGCACAGATACGCAGTATTTT
cdr3_aa: CASSPRAGGRTDTQYF
j_call: TRBJ2-3
d_call: TRBD2
clone_size: NA
v_call: TRBV7-2

cdr3_nt: TGTGCCAGTAGTATCCGGGGACATCAGCCCCAGCATTTT
cdr3_aa: CASSIRGHQPQHF
j_call: TRBJ1-5
d_call: NA
clone_size: NA
v_call: TRBV19

cdr3_nt: TGTGCCAGCAGTGTTTGGGACAGTCAAGAGACCCAGTACTTC
cdr3_aa: CASSVWDSQETQYF
j_call: TRBJ2-5
d_call: TRBD1
clone_size: NA
v_call: TRBV27

cdr3_nt: TGCAGCGTTGTTGTGGCGAAAAACATTCAGTACTTC
cdr3_aa: CSVVVAKNIQYF
j_call: TRBJ2-4
d_call: NA
clone_size: NA
v_call: TRBV29-1

cdr3_nt: TGTGCCAGCAGCTTTAGCGGGGGAATCAATGAGCAGTTCTTC
cdr3_aa: CASSFSGGINEQFF
j_call: TRBJ2-1
d_call: TRBD2
clone_size: NA
v_call: TRBV7-9

cdr3_nt: TGTGCCAGCAGTTCCTATATCTCCTCCTACAATGAGCAGTTCTTC
cdr3_aa: CASSSYISSYNEQFF
j_call: TRBJ2-1
d_call: NA
clone_size: once
v_call: TRBV27

cdr3_nt: TGTGCCAGCAGTGTTGGACAGGGTGTGGGCTATGGCTACACCTTC
cdr3_aa: CASSVGQGVGYGYTF
j_call: TRBJ1-2
d_call: TRBD1
clone_size: NA
v_call: TRBV2

cdr3_nt: TGTGCCAGCAGTTCGGCGGGGGGCACCGGGGAGCTGTTTTTT
cdr3_aa: CASSSAGGTGELFF
j_call: TRBJ2-2
d_call: TRBD2
clone_size: NA
v_call: TRBV6-6

cdr3_nt: TGTGCCAGCAGCCTCACAGGGGGTTCGAGCGAAAAACTGTTTTTT
cdr3_aa: CASSLTGGSSEKLFF
j_call: TRBJ1-4
d_call: TRBD1
clone_size: NA
v_call: TRBV7-6

cdr3_nt: TGTGCCAGTAGTATAGAGGGACAGGGAACTTCACCCCTCCACTTT
cdr3_aa: CASSIEGQGTSPLHF
j_call: TRBJ1-6
d_call: TRBD1
clone_size: NA
v_call: TRBV19

cdr3_nt: TGTGCCAGCAGCTTAGGCGCGGCAGAGAGCAATCAGCCCCAGCATTTT
cdr3_aa: CASSLGAAESNQPQHF
j_call: TRBJ1-5
d_call: NA
clone_size: once
v_call: TRBV7-6

cdr3_nt: TGTGCCTGCGGTGGTGGCGGGGCCCACGAGCAGTACTTC
cdr3_aa: CACGGGGAHEQYF
j_call: TRBJ2-7
d_call: NA
clone_size: NA
v_call: TRBV30

cdr3_nt: TGTGCCACGCGAGGCCTACAAGAGACCCAGTACTTC
cdr3_aa: CATRGLQETQYF
j_call: TRBJ2-5
d_call: NA
clone_size: NA
v_call: TRBV6-1

cdr3_nt: TGTGCCAGCAGCTTAGTGGGGGGGAATAGCAATCAGCCCCAGCATTTT
cdr3_aa: CASSLVGGNSNQPQHF
j_call: TRBJ1-5
d_call: NA
clone_size: NA
v_call: TRBV7-2

cdr3_nt: TGTGCCTGGAGTGTGGACAGGGGGAACTATGGCTACACCTTC
cdr3_aa: CAWSVDRGNYGYTF
j_call: TRBJ1-2
d_call: TRBD1
clone_size: few
v_call: TRBV30

cdr3_nt: TGCGCCAGCAGCCATGAGACAGGGGGCAATCAGCCCCAGCATTTT
cdr3_aa: CASSHETGGNQPQHF
j_call: TRBJ1-5
d_call: TRBD1
clone_size: NA
v_call: TRBV4-3

cdr3_nt: TGCGCCAGCAGCCTACGGGACATGAACACTGAAGCTTTCTTT
cdr3_aa: CASSLRDMNTEAFF
j_call: TRBJ1-1
d_call: NA
clone_size: NA
v_call: TRBV5-1

cdr3_nt: TGTGCCAGCAGTCTATCCGCCCAGGGACAGGGTACGGAGACCCAGTACTTC
cdr3_aa: CASSLSAQGQGTETQYF
j_call: TRBJ2-5
d_call: TRBD1
clone_size: NA
v_call: TRBV28

cdr3_nt: TGTGCCAGCAGCGTACATAGCGGGGGGGCTGAGCAGTTCTTC
cdr3_aa: CASSVHSGGAEQFF
j_call: TRBJ2-1
d_call: TRBD2
clone_size: NA
v_call: TRBV9

cdr3_nt: TGTGCCAGTAGTATACCTGCGGGAGCGGGTGAAAAACTGTTTTTT
cdr3_aa: CASSIPAGAGEKLFF
j_call: TRBJ1-4
d_call: NA
clone_size: few
v_call: TRBV19

cdr3_nt: TGTGCCACCACGATCGGGGGGAACTCCTACGAGCAGTACTTC
cdr3_aa: CATTIGGNSYEQYF
j_call: TRBJ2-7
d_call: TRBD2
clone_size: NA
v_call: TRBV15

cdr3_nt: TGTGCCAGCAGTAACCGACGGGCCGGGGAGCTGTTTTTT
cdr3_aa: CASSNRRAGELFF
j_call: TRBJ2-2
d_call: NA
clone_size: NA
v_call: TRBV6-1

cdr3_nt: TGTGCCAGCAGTAAAACAGGGGGTGACGGCTACACCTTC
cdr3_aa: CASSKTGGDGYTF
j_call: TRBJ1-2
d_call: TRBD1
clone_size: NA
v_call: TRBV2

cdr3_nt: TGTGCCAGCGGGCTCTACGAGCAGTACTTC
cdr3_aa: CASGLYEQYF
j_call: TRBJ2-7
d_call: NA
clone_size: few
v_call: TRBV11-2

cdr3_nt: TGCAGTACCTCAGGGGGAGATGGCTACACCTTC
cdr3_aa: CSTSGGDGYTF
j_call: TRBJ1-2
d_call: TRBD1
clone_size: NA
v_call: TRBV20-1

cdr3_nt: TGTGCCAGCAGTGAAAATTGGGCTTTGAGCGAGACCCAGTACTTC
cdr3_aa: CASSENWALSETQYF
j_call: TRBJ2-5
d_call: NA
clone_size: NA
v_call: TRBV6-1

cdr3_nt: TGCGCCAGCAGCTTGGCAGGGGACAACACTGAAGCTTTCTTT
cdr3_aa: CASSLAGDNTEAFF
j_call: TRBJ1-1
d_call: NA
clone_size: NA
v_call: TRBV5-1

cdr3_nt: TGTGCCAGCAGCTCAAGGGACAGTCGACTGATCACCGGGGAGCTGTTTTTT
cdr3_aa: CASSSRDSRLITGELFF
j_call: TRBJ2-2
d_call: TRBD1
clone_size: NA
v_call: TRBV11-1

cdr3_nt: TGTGCCAGCAGCTCCCAACAGGGGGCATGGGAGACCCAGTACTTC
cdr3_aa: CASSSQQGAWETQYF
j_call: TRBJ2-5
d_call: TRBD1
clone_size: NA
v_call: TRBV14

cdr3_nt: TGTGCCAGCAGCTTAACTAGCGGGGGGGAGGATGAGCAGTTCTTC
cdr3_aa: CASSLTSGGEDEQFF
j_call: TRBJ2-1
d_call: TRBD2
clone_size: NA
v_call: TRBV7-6